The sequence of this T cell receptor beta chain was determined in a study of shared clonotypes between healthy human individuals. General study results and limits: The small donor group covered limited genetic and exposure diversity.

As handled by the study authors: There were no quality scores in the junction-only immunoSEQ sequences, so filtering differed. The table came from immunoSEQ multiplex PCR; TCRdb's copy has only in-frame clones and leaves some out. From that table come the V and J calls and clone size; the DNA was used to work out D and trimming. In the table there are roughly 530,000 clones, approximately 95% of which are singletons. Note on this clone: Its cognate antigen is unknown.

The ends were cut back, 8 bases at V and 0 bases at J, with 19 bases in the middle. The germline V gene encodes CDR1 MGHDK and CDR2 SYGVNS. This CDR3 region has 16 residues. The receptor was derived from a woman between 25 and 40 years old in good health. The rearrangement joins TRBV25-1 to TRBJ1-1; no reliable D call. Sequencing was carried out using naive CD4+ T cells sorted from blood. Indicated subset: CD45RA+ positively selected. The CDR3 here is CASSSVNPFMNTEAFF. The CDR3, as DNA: TGTGCCAGCTCCTCAGTGAACCCCTTTATGAACACTGAAGCTTTCTTT.